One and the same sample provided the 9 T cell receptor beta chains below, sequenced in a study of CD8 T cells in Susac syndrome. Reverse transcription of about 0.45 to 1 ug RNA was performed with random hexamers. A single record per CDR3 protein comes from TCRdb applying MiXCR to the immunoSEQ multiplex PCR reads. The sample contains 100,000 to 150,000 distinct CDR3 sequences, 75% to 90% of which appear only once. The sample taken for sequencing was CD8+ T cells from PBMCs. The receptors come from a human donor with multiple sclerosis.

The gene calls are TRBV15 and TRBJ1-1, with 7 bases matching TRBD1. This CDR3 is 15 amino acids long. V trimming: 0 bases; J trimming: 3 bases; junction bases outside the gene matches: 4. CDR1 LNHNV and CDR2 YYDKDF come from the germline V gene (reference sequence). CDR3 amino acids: CATSRDRGLHTEAFF. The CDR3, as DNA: TGTGCCACCAGCAGAGACAGGGGGTTGCACACTGAAGCTTTCTTT.

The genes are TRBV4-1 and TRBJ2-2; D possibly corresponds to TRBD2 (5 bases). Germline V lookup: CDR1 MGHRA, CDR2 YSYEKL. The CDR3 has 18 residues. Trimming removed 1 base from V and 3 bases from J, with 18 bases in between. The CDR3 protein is CASSQALTGKAHTGELFF. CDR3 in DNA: TGCGCCAGCAGCCAAGCTCTTACCGGGAAGGCCCACACCGGGGAGCTGTTTTTT.

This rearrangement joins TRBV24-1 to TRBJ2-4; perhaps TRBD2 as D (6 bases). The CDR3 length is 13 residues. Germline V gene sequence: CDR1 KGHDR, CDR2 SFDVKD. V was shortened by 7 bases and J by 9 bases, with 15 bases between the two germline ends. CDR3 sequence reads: CATSGGSNGIQYF. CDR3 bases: TGTGCCACCAGCGGGGGTTCGAATGGCATTCAGTACTTC.

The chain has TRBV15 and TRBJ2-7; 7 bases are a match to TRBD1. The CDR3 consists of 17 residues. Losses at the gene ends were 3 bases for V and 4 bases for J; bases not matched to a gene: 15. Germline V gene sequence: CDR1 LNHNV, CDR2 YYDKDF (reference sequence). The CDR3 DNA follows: TGTGCCACCAGCAGCCAAGAGACAGGGTCATTCCCTTACGAGCAGTACTTC. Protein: CATSSQETGSFPYEQYF.

CDR3 nucleotides: TGTGCCTGGAGTGTGGACAGATACACTGAAGCTTTCTTT. It encodes CAWSVDRYTEAFF. The rearrangement links TRBV30 to TRBJ1-1; tentative D call: TRBD1 (6 bases). V shed 0 bases and J shed 3 bases, with 8 bases lying between them. The CDR3 extends over 13 amino acids. From germline, CDR1 is GTSNPN and CDR2 SVGIG (reference sequence).

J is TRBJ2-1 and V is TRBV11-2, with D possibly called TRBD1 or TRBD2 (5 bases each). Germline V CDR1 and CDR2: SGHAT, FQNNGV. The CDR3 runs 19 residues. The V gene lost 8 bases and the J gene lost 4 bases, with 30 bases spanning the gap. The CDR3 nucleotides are TGTGCCAGCTCTAGTCCGGCCCGGCTAGCCGCCAGGGAGTACAATGAGCAGTTCTTC. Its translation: CASSSPARLAAREYNEQFF.

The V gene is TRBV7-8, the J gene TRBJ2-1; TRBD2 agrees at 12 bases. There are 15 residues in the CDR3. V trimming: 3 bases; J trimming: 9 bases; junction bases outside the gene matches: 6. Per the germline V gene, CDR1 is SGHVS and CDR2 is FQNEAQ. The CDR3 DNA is TGTGCCAGCAGCTTCCTAGCGGGAGGGCCCTCTGAGCAGTTCTTC. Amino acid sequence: CASSFLAGGPSEQFF.

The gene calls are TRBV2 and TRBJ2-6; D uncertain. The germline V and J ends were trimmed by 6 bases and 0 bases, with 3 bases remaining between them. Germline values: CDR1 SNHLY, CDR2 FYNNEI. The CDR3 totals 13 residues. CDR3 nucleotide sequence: TGTGCCAGCAGCACCTCTGGGGCCAACGTCCTGACTTTC. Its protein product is CASSTSGANVLTF.

DNA for the CDR3: TGTGCCAGCAGCCCCCTGGGTAGCGGAATCACAGATACGCAGTATTTT. Protein product: CASSPLGSGITDTQYF. The chain combines TRBV6-1 with TRBJ2-3, with a possible D match to TRBD2 (6 bases). CDR1 and CDR2 from the germline V gene are MNHNS and SASEGT. The CDR3 runs to 16 residues. Deletions cut 6 bases from V and 2 bases from J, with 18 bases between.